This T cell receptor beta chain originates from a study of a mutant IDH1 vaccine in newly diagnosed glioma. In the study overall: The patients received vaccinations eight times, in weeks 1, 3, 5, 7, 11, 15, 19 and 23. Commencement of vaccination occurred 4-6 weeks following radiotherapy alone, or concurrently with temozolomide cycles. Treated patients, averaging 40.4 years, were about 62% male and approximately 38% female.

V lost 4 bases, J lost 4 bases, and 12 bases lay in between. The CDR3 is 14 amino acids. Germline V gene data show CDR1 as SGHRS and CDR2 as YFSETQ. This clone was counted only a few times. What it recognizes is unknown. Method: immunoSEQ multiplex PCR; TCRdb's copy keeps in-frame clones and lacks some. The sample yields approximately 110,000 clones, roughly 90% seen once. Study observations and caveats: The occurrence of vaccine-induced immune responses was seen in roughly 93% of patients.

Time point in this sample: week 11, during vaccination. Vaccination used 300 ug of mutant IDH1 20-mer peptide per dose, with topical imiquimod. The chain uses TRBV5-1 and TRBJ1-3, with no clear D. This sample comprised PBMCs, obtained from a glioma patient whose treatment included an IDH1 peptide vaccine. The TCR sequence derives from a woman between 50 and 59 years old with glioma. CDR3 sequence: CASSPLSGGNTIYF. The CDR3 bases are TGCGCCAGCAGCCCGTTGTCAGGCGGAAACACCATATATTTT. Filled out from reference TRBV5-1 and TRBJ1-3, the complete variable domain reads KAGVTQTPRYLIKTRGQQVTLSCSPISGHRSVSWYQQTPGQGLQFLFEYFSETQRNKGNFPGRFSGRQFSNSRSEMNVSTLELGDSALYLCASSPLSGGNTIYFGEGSWLTVV.